This TCR beta chain was identified during a study of patients and donors after allogeneic stem cell transplantation. This clonotype was seen at least ten times. TCRdb redid the calling of the RT-PCR reads with MiXCR, one entry per CDR3 protein. Among under 200,000 distinct CDR3 sequences listed, about 30% were seen once. V lost 6 bases, J lost 0 bases, and 9 bases lay in between. The CDR3 spans 13 residues. Germline V gene sequence: CDR1 KGHSH, CDR2 LQKENI. The TCR comes from a human donor who was either an allogeneic HSCT recipient or a stem cell or donor lymphocyte infusion donor (not recorded which). It is not recorded whose cells these are; they may come from a transplant donor. The sequenced sample consisted of blood, either unsorted or a sorted T cell fraction (not recorded which). J is TRBJ2-7 and V is TRBV18; no definite D call. CDR3 nucleotides: TGTGCCAGCTCGTCTGAGGCCTCCTACGAGCAGTACTTC. It encodes CASSSEASYEQYF.